This TCR beta chain was obtained from a study of human T cells and chemical hapten exposure. Sample time point: pre-sensitization, week 0. Specified treatment: therapeutic diphenylcyclopropenone sensitization with weekly scalp DPC. Each patch-test visit's blood sample preceded patch application. One entry per CDR3 protein, called by TCRdb with MiXCR from the RACE reads. The data hold 300,000 to 450,000 distinct CDR3 sequences, with about 5.1% observed a single time. General observations from the study: Significantly greater numbers of large CDR3 similarity clusters came from expanded TCRs than from controls.

CDR1 is LNHNV and CDR2 is YYDKDF in the germline V gene (reference sequence). The V segment lost 3 bases and the J segment 6 bases; nucleotides outside the gene matches: 4. The CDR3 runs 13 residues. This clonotype was detected a few times. Its antigen remains unidentified. This specimen was whole blood, taken in connection with sensitization to the hapten diphenylcyclopropenone (DPC). The clonotype was recovered from a woman aged 45 to 65 with alopecia areata. Some clones in this sample may be carry-over from other donors' samples. This rearrangement joins TRBV15 to TRBJ1-1, with TRBD1 identical over 7 bases. The CDR3 bases are TGTGCCACCAGCAGGCCGACAGGGTCTGAAGCTTTCTTT. This translates into CATSRPTGSEAFF.